The clone carrying this TCR beta chain was recorded only once. The data were taken from a study of control samples from healthy donors and cancer patients. Clones were read by immunoSEQ multiplex PCR, and TCRdb kept only the in-frame ones, dropping some. The data show over 100,000 clones, approximately 89% seen once. Trimming left V 2 bases short and J 1 base short, with 6 bases between. The CDR3 is made up of 13 amino acids. Germline CDR1 reads KGHSH; CDR2 reads LQKENI. Material: blood. This chain links TRBV18 with TRBJ2-7, with D possibly being TRBD2 (6 bases). The clonotype comes from a man between 40 and 49 years old in good health. For the CDR3, the DNA is TGTGCCAGCTCACCAGGGACTTCCTACGAGCAGTACTTC. Its translation: CASSPGTSYEQYF.